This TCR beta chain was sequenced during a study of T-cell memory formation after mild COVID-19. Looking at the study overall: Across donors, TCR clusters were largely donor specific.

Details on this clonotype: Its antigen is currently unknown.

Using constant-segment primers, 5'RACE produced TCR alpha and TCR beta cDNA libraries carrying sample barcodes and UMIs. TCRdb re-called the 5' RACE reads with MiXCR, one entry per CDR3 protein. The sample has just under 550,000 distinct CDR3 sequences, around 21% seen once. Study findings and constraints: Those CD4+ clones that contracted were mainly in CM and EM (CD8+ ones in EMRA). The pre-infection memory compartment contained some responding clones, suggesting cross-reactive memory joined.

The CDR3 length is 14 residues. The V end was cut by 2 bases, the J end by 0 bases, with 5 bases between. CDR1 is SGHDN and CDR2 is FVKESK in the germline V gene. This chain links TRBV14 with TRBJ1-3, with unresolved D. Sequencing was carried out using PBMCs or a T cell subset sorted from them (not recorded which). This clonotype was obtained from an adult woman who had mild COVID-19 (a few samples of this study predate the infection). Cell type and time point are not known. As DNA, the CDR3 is TGTGCCAGCAGCCAACAGATCTCTGGAAACACCATATATTTT. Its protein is CASSQQISGNTIYF.